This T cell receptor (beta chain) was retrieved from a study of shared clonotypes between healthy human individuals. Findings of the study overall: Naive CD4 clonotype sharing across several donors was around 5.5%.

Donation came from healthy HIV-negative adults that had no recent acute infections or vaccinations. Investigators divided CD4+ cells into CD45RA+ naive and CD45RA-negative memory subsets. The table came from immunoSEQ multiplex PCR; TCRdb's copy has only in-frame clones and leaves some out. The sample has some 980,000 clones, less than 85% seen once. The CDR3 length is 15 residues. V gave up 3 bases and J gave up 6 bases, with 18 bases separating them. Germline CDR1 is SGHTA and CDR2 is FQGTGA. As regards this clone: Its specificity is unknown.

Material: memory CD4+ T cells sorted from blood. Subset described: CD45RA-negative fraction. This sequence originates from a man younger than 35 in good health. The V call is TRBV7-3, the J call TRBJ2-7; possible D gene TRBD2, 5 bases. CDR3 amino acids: CASSLEARPPSEQYF. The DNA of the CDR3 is TGTGCCAGCAGCTTGGAGGCGAGACCCCCCTCCGAGCAGTACTTC. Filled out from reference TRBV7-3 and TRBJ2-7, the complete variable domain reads GAGVSQTPSNKVTEKGKYVELRCDPISGHTALYWYRQSLGQGPEFLIYFQGTGAADDSGLPNDRFFAVRPEGSVSTLKIQRTERGDSAVYLCASSLEARPPSEQYFGPGTRLTVT.